These 26 T cell receptor beta chains share one sample of origin, sequenced in a study of response to subunit inactivated influenza vaccine. TCRdb recomputed calls from the RT-PCR reads with MiXCR, one row per CDR3 protein. The sample has 550,000 to 800,000 distinct CDR3 sequences; 15% to 17% are singletons. The source was PBMCs from blood, collected 11 to 12 days after vaccination. Receptor source: a man aged 50 or older who received an inactivated influenza vaccine.

This clonotype was counted a few times. The rearrangement links TRBV5-1 to TRBJ2-5, with 8 nucleotides matching TRBD2. CDR3 length equals 16 residues. Germline trimming cut 0 bases from V and 1 base from J; bases unmatched to any gene: 5. CDR1 is SGHRS and CDR2 is YFSETQ in the germline V gene. CDR3: CASSLGSGATQETQYF. The CDR3 DNA is TGCGCCAGCAGCTTGGGTAGCGGGGCGACCCAAGAGACCCAGTACTTC.

This chain connects TRBV12-3 or TRBV12-4 to TRBJ2-1; TRBD1 agrees at 10 bases. CDR3 size: 13 residues. V lost 7 bases and J lost 9; bases outside the gene matches: 6. This CDR3 reads CASKGTGDGEQFF. CDR3 nucleotides: TGTGCCAGCAAAGGGACAGGGGATGGTGAGCAGTTCTTC.

This clonotype turned up a few times. This chain links TRBV27 with TRBJ1-2; the match to TRBD1 covers 11 bases. CDR1 is MNHEY and CDR2 is SMNVEV in the germline V gene (reference sequence). The CDR3 sequence is 17 residues long. Trimming cost V 3 bases and J 0 bases; bases outside gene matches: 6. In nucleotides, the CDR3 is TGTGCCAGCAGTTTTATAGGACAGGGGGCAACTAACTATGGCTACACCTTC. Encoded protein: CASSFIGQGATNYGYTF.

The chain couples TRBV6-2 or TRBV6-3 to TRBJ2-6; D remains ambiguous. V was cut by 3 bases and J by 5 bases, with 2 bases left in between. Per germline, CDR1 MNHEY and CDR2 SVGEGT. The CDR3 contains 12 residues. The CDR3 DNA is TGTGCCAGCAGTTATAGGGCCAACGTCCTGACTTTC. Its translation: CASSYRANVLTF.

The chain joins TRBV7-9 to TRBJ2-2, with unresolved D. V lost 8 bases and J 4 bases, leaving 14 bases between the germline ends. CDR3 length: 14 amino acids. Germline CDR1 reads SEHNR; CDR2 reads FQNEAQ (reference sequence). Here the CDR3 reads CASLRAQTTGELFF. DNA of the CDR3: TGTGCCAGCCTACGGGCACAGACCACCGGGGAGCTGTTTTTT.

This clonotype turned up a few times. The chain recombines TRBV29-1 with TRBJ1-2; 8 bases fit TRBD1. Per germline, CDR1 SQVTM and CDR2 ANQGSEA. V gave up 4 bases and J gave up 7 bases; unmatched junction bases: 5. The CDR3 is 12 residues long. This CDR3 reads CSVGQGKLGYTF. The DNA for the CDR3 is TGCAGCGTTGGACAGGGGAAACTTGGCTACACCTTC.

Only a few counts were recorded for this clonotype. The chain uses TRBV11-2 and TRBJ2-1; 8 bases are shared with TRBD2. The CDR3 contains 16 residues. V dropped 5 bases and J dropped 9; count of bases not matched to a gene: 15. Germline lookup yields CDR1 SGHAT and CDR2 FQNNGV. The CDR3 sequence is CASSPVVTGRAVEQFF. CDR3 coding DNA: TGTGCCAGCAGCCCCGTGGTAACCGGGAGGGCCGTTGAGCAGTTCTTC. The full variable domain, in which reference TRBV11-2 and TRBJ2-1 provide the parts outside the CDR3, is EAGVAQSPRYKIIEKRQSVAFWCNPISGHATLYWYQQILGQGPKLLIQFQNNGVVDDSQLPKDRFSAERLKGVDSTLKIQPAKLEDSAVYLCASSPVVTGRAVEQFFGPGTRLTVL.

This clonotype was seen a handful of times. V is TRBV11-2 and J is TRBJ2-3; D remains ambiguous. V gave up 3 bases and J gave up 1 base, with 8 bases separating them. Germline CDR1 is SGHAT and CDR2 is FQNNGV. The CDR3 consists of 14 residues. The CDR3 bases are TGTGCCAGCAGCTTCCTCCAGGGCACAGATACGCAGTATTTT. It is translated as CASSFLQGTDTQYF.

This clonotype was seen a single time. This rearrangement joins TRBV20-1 to TRBJ2-3, with 12 bases aligning to TRBD2. Per germline, CDR1 DFQATT and CDR2 SNEGSKA (reference sequence). The CDR3 loop spans 15 amino acids. The J segment lost 2 bases and the V segment lost 6 bases, leaving 6 bases of the junction unmatched. CDR3: CSAPGLAGTTDTQYF. The CDR3 DNA follows: TGCAGTGCACCAGGACTAGCGGGAACCACAGATACGCAGTATTTT.

This clonotype has ten or more counts. V and J are TRBV20-1 and TRBJ2-1; D possibly corresponds to TRBD1 (5 bases). The CDR3 has 13 residues. Germline-derived CDR1 and CDR2 are DFQATT and SNEGSKA (reference sequence). V shed 3 bases and J shed 9 bases, with 15 bases lying between them. The CDR3 DNA follows: TGCAGTGCTAGGCGTCAGGGCCCCCCTGAGCAGTTCTTC. This codes for CSARRQGPPEQFF.

A note on this clonotype: The junction departs from germline at one end; a sequencing error may be responsible. CDR3 amino acids: CCASPLEGLAGGNEQYF. The CDR3 nucleotides are TGCTGTGCTAGCCCGCTTGAGGGACTAGCGGGGGGTAACGAGCAGTACTTC. This rearrangement joins TRBV20-1 to TRBJ2-7; 15 nucleotides agree with TRBD2. The CDR3 consists of 17 residues. The germline CDR1 and CDR2 sequences are DFQATT and SNEGSKA (reference sequence).

This clonotype was counted a few times. The genes are TRBV7-9 and TRBJ1-1, with D unclear. Germline CDR1 reads SEHNR; CDR2 reads FQNEAQ (reference sequence). V lost 5 bases and J 3 bases, leaving 13 bases between the germline ends. The CDR3 has 14 residues. In nucleotides, the CDR3 is TGTGCCAGCAGCCCCACCACAGTCTACACTGAAGCTTTCTTT. This gives the protein CASSPTTVYTEAFF.

The gene calls are TRBV5-1 and TRBJ2-5; 7 positions match TRBD2. This CDR3 region has 18 residues. J lost 0 bases, V lost 0 bases, and 11 bases had no gene match. The V gene's germline CDR1 is SGHRS and CDR2 YFSETQ. CDR3 residues: CASSLGFGGGVYQETQYF. CDR3 sequence (DNA): TGCGCCAGCAGCTTGGGATTTGGCGGGGGAGTGTACCAAGAGACCCAGTACTTC.

The rearrangement links TRBV6-5 to TRBJ2-2; D gene unclear. CDR3 size: 14 residues. Germline V gene data show CDR1 as MNHEY and CDR2 as SVGAGI. The V gene lost 2 bases and the J gene lost 4 bases, with 8 bases spanning the gap. This CDR3 reads CASSYERATGELFF. The DNA of the CDR3 is TGTGCCAGCAGTTACGAGCGTGCCACCGGGGAGCTGTTTTTT.

This clonotype was seen more than once but under ten times. The chain couples TRBV7-9 to TRBJ2-7; D is undetermined. V dropped 3 bases and J dropped 2 bases, with 11 bases sitting between them. This CDR3 comprises 14 residues. Germline values: CDR1 SEHNR, CDR2 FQNEAQ (reference sequence). CDR3 in DNA: TGTGCCAGCAGCTTGATTCTGCCCACCTACGAGCAGTACTTC. It encodes CASSLILPTYEQYF. Variable domain in full (rest from reference TRBV7-9 and TRBJ2-7): DTGVSQNPRHKITKRGQNVTFRCDPISEHNRLYWYRQTLGQGPEFLTYFQNEAQLEKSRLLSDRFSAERPKGSFSTLEIQRTEQGDSAMYLCASSLILPTYEQYFGPGTRLTVT.

V is TRBV12-3 or TRBV12-4 and J is TRBJ2-7; 7 bases are shared with TRBD2. The CDR3 runs to 14 residues. The ends lost 5 bases at V and 5 bases at J; junction bases unmatched: 9. DNA for the CDR3: TGTGCCAGCAGTCGGACTAGTCGAGAGGACGAGCAGTACTTC. Translated: CASSRTSREDEQYF.

V gene TRBV7-2 combines with J gene TRBJ2-1; 9 bases line up with TRBD2. The V and J ends lost 3 bases and 7 bases, in that order; junction bases with no gene match: 4. Per germline, CDR1 SGHTA and CDR2 FQGNSA. This CDR3 region has 14 residues. As DNA, the CDR3 is TGTGCCAGCAGCTTTAGCGGGGGCCGGAATGAGCAGTTCTTC. Encoded protein: CASSFSGGRNEQFF.

This CDR3 is CASSLRVAGPYNEQFF. For the CDR3, the DNA is TGTGCCAGCAGTTTACGGGTAGCGGGACCCTACAATGAGCAGTTCTTC. The chain combines TRBV12-3 or TRBV12-4 with TRBJ2-1; 8 bases match TRBD2. This CDR3 is built from 16 residues. The V and J ends lost 2 bases and 2 bases, in that order; junction bases with no gene match: 5.

Only a few counts were recorded for this clonotype. This chain connects TRBV18 to TRBJ1-2; D might be TRBD1 (5 bases). CDR3 size: 14 residues. V lost 0 bases and J 8 bases, leaving 13 bases between the germline ends. Looked up from germline, CDR1 is KGHSH and CDR2 is LQKENI. For the CDR3, the DNA is TGTGCCAGCTCACCACCATCTGGGGCGAGGGGCTACACCTTC. Translation: CASSPPSGARGYTF. The full variable domain, rest sourced from reference TRBV18 and TRBJ1-2, is NAGVMQNPRHLVRRRGQEARLRCSPMKGHSHVYWYRQLPEEGLKFMVYLQKENIIDESGMPKERFSAEFPKEGPSILRIQQVVRGDSAAYFCASSPPSGARGYTFGSGTRLTVV.

The chain employs TRBV29-1 and TRBJ2-3; 9 bases agree with TRBD1. CDR3 size: 12 residues. Germline CDR1 SQVTM, CDR2 ANQGSEA. This chain's CDR3 is CAGTGFPDRKYF. In nucleotides, the CDR3 is TGCGCAGGGACAGGGTTCCCCGATAGAAAGTATTTT.

The chain uses TRBV20-1 and TRBJ1-6; D is unclear. CDR1 and CDR2 from the germline V gene are DFQATT and SNEGSKA (reference sequence). The CDR3 has 13 residues. V was trimmed by 8 bases and J by 3 bases, leaving 11 bases between them. The CDR3 here is CSCLGYYNSPLHF. The DNA of the CDR3 is TGCAGTTGCCTGGGATACTATAATTCACCCCTCCACTTT.

This clonotype was detected a few times. The V gene is TRBV29-1, the J gene TRBJ2-7; the match to TRBD2 covers 8 bases. This CDR3 spans 16 amino acids. V gave up 6 bases and J gave up 0 bases; unmatched junction bases: 13. Germline lookup yields CDR1 SQVTM and CDR2 ANQGSEA. For the CDR3, the DNA is TGCAGCGTGATGTCCGGGCTAGCGGGTTTCTCCTACGAGCAGTACTTC. Residues: CSVMSGLAGFSYEQYF.

The J gene is TRBJ2-1, the V gene TRBV20-1; D uncertain. CDR3 length: 11 residues. The V end lost 8 bases, the J end lost 8 bases, and 13 bases lay between the germline ends. Germline V lookup: CDR1 DFQATT, CDR2 SNEGSKA (reference sequence). The CDR3 DNA sequence: TGCAGTACACAGACATCGGATGAGCAGTTCTTC. This translates into CSTQTSDEQFF.

The V call is TRBV25-1, the J call TRBJ2-3, with D hard to call. Trimming shortened V by 3 bases and J by 0 bases, and 10 bases separated the two germline ends. This CDR3 region has 15 residues. Germline V lookup: CDR1 MGHDK, CDR2 SYGVNS. CDR3 coding DNA: TGTGCCAGCAGTGAGTCAACAGTAAGCACAGATACGCAGTATTTT. This gives the protein CASSESTVSTDTQYF.

The chain combines TRBV5-1 with TRBJ2-7, with 8 bases identical to TRBD1. Germline-derived CDR1 and CDR2 are SGHRS and YFSETQ. CDR3 length: 13 residues. V shed 3 bases, J shed 3 bases, and the junction held 2 bases outside the gene matches. The CDR3 region is CASSSTGVYEQYF. The CDR3 nucleotides read TGCGCCAGCAGCTCGACAGGGGTCTACGAGCAGTACTTC.

This clonotype turned up a few times. This chain connects TRBV7-8 to TRBJ2-5, with D tentatively TRBD1 or TRBD2 (5 bases each). Germline V gene data show CDR1 as SGHVS and CDR2 as FQNEAQ. The CDR3 consists of 16 residues. The ends were cut back, 5 bases at V and 4 bases at J, with 20 bases in the middle. The CDR3 sequence is CASSHIRGSSPETQYF. The CDR3 DNA reads as TGTGCCAGCAGCCACATCCGGGGCTCCTCCCCAGAGACCCAGTACTTC.